The T cell receptor (beta chain) under discussion was sequenced for a study of Ad26.COV2.S vaccination and SARS-CoV-2 variants. Repertoires were generated with immunoSEQ multiplex PCR, while TCRdb's copy carries only in-frame clones and drops some. Of 120,000 to 150,000 clones listed, about nine tenths were seen once; the top ten hold 5%. General study findings and limits: Placebo recipients had lower spike-specific TCR breadth than vaccine recipients. The breadth of spike-specific CD8+ and CD4+ T cell responses after vaccination was reportedly substantial. Quantification of TCR breadth and depth may have yielded underestimates of total T cell responses. Placebo recipients and vaccine recipients were similar in non-spike TCR breadth.

The CDR3 is 16 residues long. CDR1 is SEHNR and CDR2 is FQNEAQ in the germline V gene (reference sequence). The V gene lost 5 bases and the J gene lost 2 bases, with 18 bases spanning the gap. Points on this clone: What it binds is not known.

The chain is built from TRBV7-9 and TRBJ2-5, with a tentative D call TRBD2 (5 bases). The TCR was taken from a human donor who had recovered from COVID-19. The source was peripheral blood, collected after recovery from COVID-19. The CDR3 DNA sequence: TGTGCCAGCAGCCCCCCCCTACTAGGGAGACAAGAGACCCAGTACTTC. It specifies CASSPPLLGRQETQYF.